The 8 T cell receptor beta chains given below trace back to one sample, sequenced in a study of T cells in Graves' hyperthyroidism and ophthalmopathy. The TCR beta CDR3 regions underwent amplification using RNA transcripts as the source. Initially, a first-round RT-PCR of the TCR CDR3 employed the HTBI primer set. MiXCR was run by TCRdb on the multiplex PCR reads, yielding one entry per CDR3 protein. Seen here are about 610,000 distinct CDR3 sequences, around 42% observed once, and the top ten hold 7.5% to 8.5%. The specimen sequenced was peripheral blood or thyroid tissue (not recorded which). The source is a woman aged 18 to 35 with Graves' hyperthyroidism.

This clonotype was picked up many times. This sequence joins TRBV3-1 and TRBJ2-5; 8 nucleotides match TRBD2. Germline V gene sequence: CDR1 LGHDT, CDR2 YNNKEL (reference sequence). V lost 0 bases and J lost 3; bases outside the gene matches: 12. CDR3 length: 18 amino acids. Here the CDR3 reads CASSQEWSGSYREETQYF. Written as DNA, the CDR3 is TGTGCCAGCAGCCAAGAGTGGAGCGGGAGCTACCGGGAAGAGACCCAGTACTTC.

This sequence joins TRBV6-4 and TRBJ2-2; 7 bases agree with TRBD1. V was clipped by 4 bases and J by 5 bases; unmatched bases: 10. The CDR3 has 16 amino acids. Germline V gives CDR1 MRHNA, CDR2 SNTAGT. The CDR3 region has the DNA TGTGCCAGCAGTGCATACGGCTTACAGGGGACCGGGGAGCTGTTTTTT. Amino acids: CASSAYGLQGTGELFF.

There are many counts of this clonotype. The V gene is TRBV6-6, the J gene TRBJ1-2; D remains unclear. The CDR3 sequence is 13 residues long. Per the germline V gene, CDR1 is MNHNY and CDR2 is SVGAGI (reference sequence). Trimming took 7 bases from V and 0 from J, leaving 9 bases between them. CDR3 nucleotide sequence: TGTGCCAGCACCGGGGAGGCTAACTATGGCTACACCTTC. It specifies CASTGEANYGYTF.

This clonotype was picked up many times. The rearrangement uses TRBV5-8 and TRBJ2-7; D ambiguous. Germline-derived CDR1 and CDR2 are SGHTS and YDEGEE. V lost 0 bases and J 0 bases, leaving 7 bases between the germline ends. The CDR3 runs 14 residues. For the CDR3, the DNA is TGTGCCAGCAGCTTGGAACCTACCTCCTACGAGCAGTACTTC. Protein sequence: CASSLEPTSYEQYF.

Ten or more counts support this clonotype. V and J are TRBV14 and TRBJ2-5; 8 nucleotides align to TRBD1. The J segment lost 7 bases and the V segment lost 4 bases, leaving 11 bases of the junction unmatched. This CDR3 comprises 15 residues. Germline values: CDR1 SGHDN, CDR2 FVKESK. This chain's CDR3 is CASSRTGTLRGTQYF. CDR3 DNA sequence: TGTGCCAGCAGCCGGACAGGGACCCTTCGTGGGACCCAGTACTTC.

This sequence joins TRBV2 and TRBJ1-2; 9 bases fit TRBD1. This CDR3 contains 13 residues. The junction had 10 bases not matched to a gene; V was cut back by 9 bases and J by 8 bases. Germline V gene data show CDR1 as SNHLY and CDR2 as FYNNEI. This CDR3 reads CARALGQGRGYTF. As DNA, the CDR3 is TGTGCCAGGGCACTGGGACAGGGAAGGGGCTACACCTTC.

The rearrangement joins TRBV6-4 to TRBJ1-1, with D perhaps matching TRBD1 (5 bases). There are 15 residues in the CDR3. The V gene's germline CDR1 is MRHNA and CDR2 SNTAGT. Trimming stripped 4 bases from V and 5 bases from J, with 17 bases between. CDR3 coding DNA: TGTGCCAGCAGTGGACTCGTGGGAGGGGAGACTGAAGCTTTCTTT. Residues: CASSGLVGGETEAFF.

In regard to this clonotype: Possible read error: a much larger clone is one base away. This CDR3 is CASSHRLAGGPETQYF. The CDR3 DNA follows: TGCGCCAGCAGCCACCGACTAGCGGGAGGGCCAGAGACCCAGTACTTC. The chain combines TRBV4-1 with TRBJ2-5; 14 bases fit TRBD2. The CDR3 totals 16 residues. CDR1 MGHRA and CDR2 YSYEKL come from the germline V gene. The V segment lost 3 bases and the J segment 4 bases; nucleotides outside the gene matches: 4.